The 20 T cell receptor beta chains listed next were all sequenced from one sample in a study of control samples from healthy donors and cancer patients. TCRdb's copy holds only in-frame clones and misses some; the assay was immunoSEQ multiplex PCR. The data show roughly 52,000 clones, around 97% seen once. Sequencing input: blood. These TCRs come from a woman under 40 in good health.

In its sample, this clone was seen once. The chain carries TRBV28 and TRBJ1-5; no clear D gene. Germline lookup yields CDR1 MDHEN and CDR2 SYDVKM. The ends were cut back, 9 bases at V and 7 bases at J, with 22 bases in the middle. This CDR3 is 15 amino acids long. CDR3 region: CASTPNPLTQQPQHF. CDR3 DNA: TGTGCCAGTACCCCTAATCCCCTCACCCAACAGCCCCAGCATTTT. Supplemented by reference TRBV28 and TRBJ1-5, the full variable domain reads DVKVTQSSRYLVKRTGEKVFLECVQDMDHENMFWYRQDPGLGLRLIYFSYDVKMKEKGDIPEGYSVSREKKERFSLILESASTNQTSMYLCASTPNPLTQQPQHFGDGTRLSIL.

The genes are TRBV4-2 and TRBJ2-7; 7 bases agree with TRBD2. The germline V gene has CDR1 LGHNA and CDR2 YNFKEQ. The CDR3 totals 14 residues. With V trimmed by 1 base and J by 5 bases, 5 bases remained unmatched. CDR3: CASSQGLARDEQYF. The CDR3 DNA reads as TGTGCCAGCAGCCAAGGACTAGCTCGTGACGAGCAGTACTTC.

The gene calls are TRBV11-2 and TRBJ1-6; TRBD1 aligns across 8 bases. Germline CDR1 SGHAT, CDR2 FQNNGV. Trimming took 6 bases from V and 10 from J; bases not matched to a gene: 5. The CDR3 has 13 residues. CDR3: CASSLTGESPLHF. The DNA of the CDR3 is TGTGCCAGCAGTTTGACAGGGGAGTCACCCCTCCACTTT.

The chain is built from TRBV27 and TRBJ2-5; D is uncertain. V shed 0 bases and J shed 3 bases, with 11 bases lying between them. This CDR3 has 15 residues. In germline, CDR1 is MNHEY, CDR2 SMNVEV (reference sequence). The chain's CDR3 is CASSLSVTAKETQYF. CDR3 DNA sequence: TGTGCCAGCAGTTTATCGGTCACAGCGAAAGAGACCCAGTACTTC.

The chain joins TRBV27 to TRBJ2-4; 12 positions match TRBD2. Germline CDR1 reads MNHEY; CDR2 reads SMNVEV (reference sequence). The CDR3 has 16 residues. After removal of 4 bases from V and 0 bases from J, the junction contained 1 base not matched to a gene. CDR3 amino acids: CASSWGLAGAKNIQYF. In DNA, the CDR3 is TGTGCCAGCAGTTGGGGACTAGCGGGAGCCAAAAACATTCAGTACTTC.

Of note for this clone: Other DNA sequences in the same sample also yield this CDR3. The genes are TRBV5-4 and TRBJ2-3, with 13 bases fitting TRBD2. Trimming removed 4 bases from V and 3 bases from J; junction bases left unmatched: 5. CDR1 and CDR2 (germline): SGHNT, YYREEE (reference sequence). There are 16 residues in the CDR3. The CDR3 protein is CASSMGTSGITDTQYF. The CDR3 DNA reads as TGTGCCAGCAGCATGGGGACTAGCGGGATAACAGATACGCAGTATTTT.

J is TRBJ1-5 and V is TRBV7-8; D remains unclear. This CDR3 region has 12 residues. Germline CDR1 SGHVS, CDR2 FQNEAQ. Trimming took off 3 bases at V and 3 bases at J, with 3 bases between the two ends. CDR3 DNA: TGTGCCAGCAGCTTTCCCAATCAGCCCCAGCATTTT. Encoded protein: CASSFPNQPQHF.

The rearrangement links TRBV5-1 to TRBJ2-1; 8 bases agree with TRBD2. The germline gives CDR1 SGHRS, CDR2 YFSETQ. The CDR3 spans 13 residues. The junction had 3 bases not matched to a gene; V was cut back by 4 bases and J by 6 bases. The CDR3: CASSRLARNEQFF. CDR3 coding DNA: TGCGCCAGCAGCCGACTAGCGCGCAATGAGCAGTTCTTC. The whole variable domain, filled in from reference TRBV5-1 and TRBJ2-1, reads KAGVTQTPRYLIKTRGQQVTLSCSPISGHRSVSWYQQTPGQGLQFLFEYFSETQRNKGNFPGRFSGRQFSNSRSEMNVSTLELGDSALYLCASSRLARNEQFFGPGTRLTVL.

The rearrangement links TRBV5-6 to TRBJ1-4; D might be TRBD1 (5 bases). There are 16 residues in the CDR3. Between the trimmed V and J ends, which lost 3 bases and 7 bases, there was a span of 19 bases. CDR1 and CDR2 (germline): SGHDT, YYEEEE. CDR3 in amino acids: CASSSTGATAREKLFF. The CDR3 DNA reads as TGTGCCAGCAGCTCCACCGGCGCGACAGCTCGTGAAAAACTGTTTTTT. The full variable domain, with the rest looked up from reference TRBV5-6 and TRBJ1-4, is DAGVTQSPTHLIKTRGQQVTLRCSPKSGHDTVSWYQQALGQGPQFIFQYYEEEERQRGNFPDRFSGHQFPNYSSELNVNALLLGDSALYLCASSSTGATAREKLFFGSGTQLSVL.

The genes are TRBV2 and TRBJ1-1; possible D gene TRBD1, 5 bases. The length of the CDR3 is 16 residues. V gave up 0 bases and J gave up 0 bases, with 11 bases separating them. Looked up from germline, CDR1 is SNHLY and CDR2 is FYNNEI. CDR3 region: CASSEAPIGVNTEAFF. The CDR3 region has the DNA TGTGCCAGCAGTGAAGCGCCTATAGGGGTGAACACTGAAGCTTTCTTT.

The chain combines TRBV5-4 with TRBJ1-6; D unclear. The germline V gene encodes CDR1 SGHNT and CDR2 YYREEE (reference sequence). V shed 0 bases and J shed 0 bases, with 7 bases lying between them. The CDR3 has 16 residues. The CDR3 is CASSLDSSSYNSPLHF. The CDR3 DNA follows: TGTGCCAGCAGCTTGGACAGCAGCTCCTATAATTCACCCCTCCACTTT.

CDR3 coding DNA: TGTGCCAGCAAGGTTGGACAGGGGGCTATCGAGCAGTACTTC. Translating gives CASKVGQGAIEQYF. V and J are TRBV2 and TRBJ2-7; the match to TRBD1 covers 11 bases. The CDR3 has 14 amino acids. Per the germline V gene, CDR1 is SNHLY and CDR2 is FYNNEI. V lost 7 bases to trimming and J lost 6 bases; unmatched junction nucleotides: 8. Drawing the rest from reference TRBV2 and TRBJ2-7, the complete variable domain is EPEVTQTPSHQVTQMGQEVILRCVPISNHLYFYWYRQILGQKVEFLVSFYNNEISEKSEIFDDQFSVERPDGSNFTLKIRSTKLEDSAMYFCASKVGQGAIEQYFGPGTRLTVT.

J is TRBJ2-2 and V is TRBV5-1; 9 bases are shared with TRBD1. The CDR3 length is 16 residues. Germline CDR1 and CDR2: SGHRS and YFSETQ. V shed 0 bases and J 7 bases; nucleotides not matched to a gene: 7. The CDR3 sequence: CASSLGSGTGHGELFF. In DNA form, the CDR3 reads TGCGCCAGCAGCTTGGGATCCGGGACAGGGCACGGGGAGCTGTTTTTT.

V and J are TRBV11-2 and TRBJ1-2, with TRBD1 as a possible D gene (5 bases). This CDR3 is built from 13 residues. V lost 5 bases, J lost 8 bases, and 15 bases lay in between. Germline lookup yields CDR1 SGHAT and CDR2 FQNNGV. The CDR3 protein is CASSTHPGLGYTF. CDR3 DNA: TGTGCCAGCAGCACTCATCCAGGGTTAGGCTACACCTTC.

J is TRBJ2-3 and V is TRBV2; TRBD2 matches at 11 bases. Germline CDR1 and CDR2: SNHLY and FYNNEI. The CDR3 covers 16 residues. With 6 bases clipped from V and 4 bases from J, the junction kept 9 bases outside the gene matches. The DNA of the CDR3 is TGTGCCAGCAGCGATAGAGGACTAGCGGGCGCAGATACGCAGTATTTT. It yields the protein CASSDRGLAGADTQYF.

This chain joins TRBV5-1 and TRBJ2-6; weak D call: TRBD1 (5 bases). The length of the CDR3 is 17 residues. The V end lost 4 bases, the J end lost 0 bases, and 14 bases lay between the germline ends. Germline lookup yields CDR1 SGHRS and CDR2 YFSETQ. CDR3 DNA sequence: TGCGCCAGCAGCGCCAGGGTGTTAACCTCTGGGGCCAACGTCCTGACTTTC. Residues: CASSARVLTSGANVLTF.

There are a few counts of this clone. The chain employs TRBV2 and TRBJ1-2, with 7 bases fitting TRBD1. The germline gives CDR1 SNHLY, CDR2 FYNNEI. CDR3 length: 15 residues. J gave up 3 bases and V 1 base, and 5 bases lay outside the gene matches. The CDR3 sequence is CASSEVDRVDYGYTF. CDR3 DNA: TGTGCCAGCAGTGAAGTTGACAGGGTCGACTATGGCTACACCTTC.

The gene calls are TRBV5-1 and TRBJ2-1; D is unresolved. Trimming stripped 0 bases from V and 0 bases from J, with 7 bases between. This CDR3 is built from 15 residues. CDR1 and CDR2 (germline): SGHRS, YFSETQ. The CDR3 protein is CASSLEASSYNEQFF. The CDR3 DNA sequence: TGCGCCAGCAGCTTGGAGGCCAGCTCCTACAATGAGCAGTTCTTC.

The chain carries TRBV5-1 and TRBJ1-3, with TRBD1 identical over 7 bases. V lost 0 bases to trimming and J lost 2 bases; unmatched junction nucleotides: 2. The CDR3 sequence is 15 residues long. Germline CDR1 SGHRS, CDR2 YFSETQ. The CDR3 bases are TGCGCCAGCAGCTTGGCCCAGGGGGCTGGAAACACCATATATTTT. This encodes CASSLAQGAGNTIYF.

This clone was recorded once. The chain couples TRBV18 to TRBJ1-1; D remains unclear. CDR1 and CDR2 (germline): KGHSH, LQKENI. There are 13 residues in the CDR3. The V end lost 0 bases, the J end lost 5 bases, and 7 bases lay between the germline ends. The CDR3 DNA sequence: TGTGCCAGCTCACCACCGGGTCGGACTGAAGCTTTCTTT. Its protein is CASSPPGRTEAFF.